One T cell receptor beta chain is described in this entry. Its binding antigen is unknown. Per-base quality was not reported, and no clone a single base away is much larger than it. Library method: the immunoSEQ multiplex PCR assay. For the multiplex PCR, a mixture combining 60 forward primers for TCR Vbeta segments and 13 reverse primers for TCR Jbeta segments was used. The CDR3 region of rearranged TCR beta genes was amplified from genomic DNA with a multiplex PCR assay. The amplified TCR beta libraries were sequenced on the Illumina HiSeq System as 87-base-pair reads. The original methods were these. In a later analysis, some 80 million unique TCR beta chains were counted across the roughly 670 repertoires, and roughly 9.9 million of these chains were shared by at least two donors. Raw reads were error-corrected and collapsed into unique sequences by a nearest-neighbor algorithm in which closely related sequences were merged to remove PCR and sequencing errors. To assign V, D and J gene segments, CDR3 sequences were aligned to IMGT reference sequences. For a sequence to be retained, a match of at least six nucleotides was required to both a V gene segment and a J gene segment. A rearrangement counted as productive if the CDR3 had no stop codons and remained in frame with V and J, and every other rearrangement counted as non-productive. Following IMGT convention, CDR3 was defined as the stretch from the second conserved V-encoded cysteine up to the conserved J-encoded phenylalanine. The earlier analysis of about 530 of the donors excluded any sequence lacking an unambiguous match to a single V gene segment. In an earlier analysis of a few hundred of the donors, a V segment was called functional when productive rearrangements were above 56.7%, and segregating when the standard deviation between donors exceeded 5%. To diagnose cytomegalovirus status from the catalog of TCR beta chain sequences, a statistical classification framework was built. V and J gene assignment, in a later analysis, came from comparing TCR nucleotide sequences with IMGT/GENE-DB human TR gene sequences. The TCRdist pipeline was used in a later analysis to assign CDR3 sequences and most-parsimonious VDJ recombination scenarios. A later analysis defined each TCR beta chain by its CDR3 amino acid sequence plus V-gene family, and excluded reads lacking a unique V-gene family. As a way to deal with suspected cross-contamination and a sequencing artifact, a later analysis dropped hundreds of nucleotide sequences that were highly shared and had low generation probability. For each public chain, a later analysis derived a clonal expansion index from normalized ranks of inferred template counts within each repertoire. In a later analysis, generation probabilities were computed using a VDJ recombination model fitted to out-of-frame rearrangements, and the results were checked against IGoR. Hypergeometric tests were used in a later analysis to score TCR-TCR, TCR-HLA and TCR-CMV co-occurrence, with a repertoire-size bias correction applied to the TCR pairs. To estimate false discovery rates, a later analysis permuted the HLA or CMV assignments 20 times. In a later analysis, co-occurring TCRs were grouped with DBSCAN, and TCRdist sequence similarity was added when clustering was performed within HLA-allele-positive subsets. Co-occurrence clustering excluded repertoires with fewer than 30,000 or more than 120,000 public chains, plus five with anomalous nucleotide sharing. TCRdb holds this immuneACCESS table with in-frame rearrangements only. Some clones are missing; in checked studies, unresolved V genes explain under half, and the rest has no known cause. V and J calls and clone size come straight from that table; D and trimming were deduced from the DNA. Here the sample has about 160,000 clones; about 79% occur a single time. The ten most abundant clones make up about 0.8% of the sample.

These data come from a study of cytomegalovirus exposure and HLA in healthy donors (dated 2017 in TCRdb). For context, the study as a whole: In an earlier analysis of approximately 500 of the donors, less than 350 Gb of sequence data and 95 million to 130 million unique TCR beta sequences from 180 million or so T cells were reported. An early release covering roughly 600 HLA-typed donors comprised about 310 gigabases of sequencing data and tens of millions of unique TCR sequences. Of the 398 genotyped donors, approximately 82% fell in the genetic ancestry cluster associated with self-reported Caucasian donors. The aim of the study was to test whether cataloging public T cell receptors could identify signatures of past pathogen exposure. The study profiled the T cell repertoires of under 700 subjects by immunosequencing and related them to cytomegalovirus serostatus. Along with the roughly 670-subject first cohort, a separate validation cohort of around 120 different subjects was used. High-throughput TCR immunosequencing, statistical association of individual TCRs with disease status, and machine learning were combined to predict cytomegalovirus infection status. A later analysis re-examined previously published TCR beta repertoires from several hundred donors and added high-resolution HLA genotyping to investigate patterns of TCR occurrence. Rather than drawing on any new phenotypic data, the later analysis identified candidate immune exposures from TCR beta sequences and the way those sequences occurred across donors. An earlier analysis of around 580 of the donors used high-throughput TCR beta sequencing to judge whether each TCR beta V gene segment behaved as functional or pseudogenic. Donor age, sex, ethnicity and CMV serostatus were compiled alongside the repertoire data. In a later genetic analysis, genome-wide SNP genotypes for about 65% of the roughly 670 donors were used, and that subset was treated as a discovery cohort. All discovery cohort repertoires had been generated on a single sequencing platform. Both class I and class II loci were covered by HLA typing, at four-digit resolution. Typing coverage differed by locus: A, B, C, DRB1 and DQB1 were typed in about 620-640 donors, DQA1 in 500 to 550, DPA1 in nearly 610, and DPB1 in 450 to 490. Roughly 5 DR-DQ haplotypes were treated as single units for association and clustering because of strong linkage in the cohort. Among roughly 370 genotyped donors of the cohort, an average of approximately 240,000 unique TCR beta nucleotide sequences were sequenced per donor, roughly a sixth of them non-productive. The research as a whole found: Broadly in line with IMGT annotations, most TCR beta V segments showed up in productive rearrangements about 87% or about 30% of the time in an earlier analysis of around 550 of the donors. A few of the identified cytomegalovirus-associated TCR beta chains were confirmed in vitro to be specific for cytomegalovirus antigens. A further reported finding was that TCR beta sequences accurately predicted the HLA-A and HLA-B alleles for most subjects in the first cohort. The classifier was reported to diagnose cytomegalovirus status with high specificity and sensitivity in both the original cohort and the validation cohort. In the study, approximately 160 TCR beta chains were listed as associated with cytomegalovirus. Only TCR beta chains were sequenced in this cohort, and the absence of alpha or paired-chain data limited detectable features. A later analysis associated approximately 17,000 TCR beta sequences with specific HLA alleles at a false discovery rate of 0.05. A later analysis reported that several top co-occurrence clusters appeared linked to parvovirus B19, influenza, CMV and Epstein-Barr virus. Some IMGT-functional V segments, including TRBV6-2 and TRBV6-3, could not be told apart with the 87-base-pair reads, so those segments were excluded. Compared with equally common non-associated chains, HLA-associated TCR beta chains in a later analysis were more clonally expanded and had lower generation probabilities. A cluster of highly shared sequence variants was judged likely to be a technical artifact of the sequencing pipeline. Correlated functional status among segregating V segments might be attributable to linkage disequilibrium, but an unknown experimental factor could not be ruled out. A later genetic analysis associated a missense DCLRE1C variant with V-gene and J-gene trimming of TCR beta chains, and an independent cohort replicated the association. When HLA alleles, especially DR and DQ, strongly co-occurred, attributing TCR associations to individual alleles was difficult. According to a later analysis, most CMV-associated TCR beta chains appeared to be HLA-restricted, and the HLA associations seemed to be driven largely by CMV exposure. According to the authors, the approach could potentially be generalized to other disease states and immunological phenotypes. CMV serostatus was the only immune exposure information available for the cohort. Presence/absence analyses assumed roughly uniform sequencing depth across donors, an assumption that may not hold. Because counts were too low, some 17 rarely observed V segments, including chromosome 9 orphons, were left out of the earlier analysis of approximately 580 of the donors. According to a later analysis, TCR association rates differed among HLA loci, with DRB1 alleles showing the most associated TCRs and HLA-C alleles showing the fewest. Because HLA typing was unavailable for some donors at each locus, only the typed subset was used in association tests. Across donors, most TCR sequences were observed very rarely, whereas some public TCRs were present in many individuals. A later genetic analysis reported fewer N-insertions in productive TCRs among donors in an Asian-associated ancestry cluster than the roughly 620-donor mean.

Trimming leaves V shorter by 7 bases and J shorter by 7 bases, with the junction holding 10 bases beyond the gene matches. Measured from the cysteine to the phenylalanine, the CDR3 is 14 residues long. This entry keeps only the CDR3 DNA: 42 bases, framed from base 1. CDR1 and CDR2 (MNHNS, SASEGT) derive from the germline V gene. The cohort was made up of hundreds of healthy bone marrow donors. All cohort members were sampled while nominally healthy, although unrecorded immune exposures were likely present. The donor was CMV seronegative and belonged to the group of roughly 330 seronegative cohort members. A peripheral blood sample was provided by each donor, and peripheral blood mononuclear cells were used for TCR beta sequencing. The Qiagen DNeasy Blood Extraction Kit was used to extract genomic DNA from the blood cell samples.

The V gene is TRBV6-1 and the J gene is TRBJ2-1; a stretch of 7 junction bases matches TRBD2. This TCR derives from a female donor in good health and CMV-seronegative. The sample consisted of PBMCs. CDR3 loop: CASNLAGAWNEQFF. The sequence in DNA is TGTGCCAGCAATTTGGCGGGAGCTTGGAATGAGCAGTTCTTC.